This T cell receptor (beta chain) stems from a study of T cells in Graves' hyperthyroidism and ophthalmopathy. Whole-study findings and limits: Clonotypes that were expanded in thyroid above 0.001 mostly appeared in blood too. Progression to ophthalmopathy was predicted a median of 6.5 months early.

On this clonotype itself: The antigen remains undetermined.

The TCR beta CDR3 regions underwent amplification using RNA transcripts as the source. The HTBI set primed first-round TCR CDR3 RT-PCR. TCRdb re-derived calls from the multiplex PCR reads in MiXCR, one entry per CDR3 protein. The repertoire holds just under 750,000 distinct CDR3 sequences, with roughly a third as singletons. This CDR3 is 13 amino acids long. The V gene's germline CDR1 is MNHEY and CDR2 SVGAGI. The V end lost 7 bases, the J end lost 1 base, and 10 bases lay between the germline ends. This TCR came from a middle-aged woman with Graves' hyperthyroidism. This rearrangement joins TRBV6-5 to TRBJ2-5; no reliable D call. The specimen sequenced was blood. CDR3 amino acids: CASNTRVQETQYF. As DNA, the CDR3 is TGTGCCAGCAATACGAGAGTCCAAGAGACCCAGTACTTC.